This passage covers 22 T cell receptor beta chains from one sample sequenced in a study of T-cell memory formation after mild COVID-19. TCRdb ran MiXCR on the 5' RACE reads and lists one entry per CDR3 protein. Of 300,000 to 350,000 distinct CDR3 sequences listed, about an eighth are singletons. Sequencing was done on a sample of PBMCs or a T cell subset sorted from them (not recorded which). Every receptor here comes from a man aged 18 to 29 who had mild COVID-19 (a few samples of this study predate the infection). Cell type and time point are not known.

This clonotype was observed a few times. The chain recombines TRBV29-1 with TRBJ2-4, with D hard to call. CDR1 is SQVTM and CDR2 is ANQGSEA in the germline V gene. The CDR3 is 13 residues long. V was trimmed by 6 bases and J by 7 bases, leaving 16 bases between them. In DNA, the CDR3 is TGCAGCGTAGCCGCCATACCTCGGAACATTCAGTACTTC. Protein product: CSVAAIPRNIQYF.

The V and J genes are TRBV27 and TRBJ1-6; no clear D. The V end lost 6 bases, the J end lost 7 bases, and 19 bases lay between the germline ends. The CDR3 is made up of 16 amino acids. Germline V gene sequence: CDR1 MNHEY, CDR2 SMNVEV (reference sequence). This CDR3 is CASSFTFGSANSPLHF. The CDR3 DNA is TGTGCCAGCAGCTTTACTTTCGGGTCAGCGAATTCACCCCTCCACTTT.

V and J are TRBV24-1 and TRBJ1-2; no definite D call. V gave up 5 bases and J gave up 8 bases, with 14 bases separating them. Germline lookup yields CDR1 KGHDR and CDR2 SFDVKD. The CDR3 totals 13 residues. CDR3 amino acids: CATSATARRGYTF. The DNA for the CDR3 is TGTGCCACCAGTGCCACAGCCAGACGGGGCTACACCTTC.

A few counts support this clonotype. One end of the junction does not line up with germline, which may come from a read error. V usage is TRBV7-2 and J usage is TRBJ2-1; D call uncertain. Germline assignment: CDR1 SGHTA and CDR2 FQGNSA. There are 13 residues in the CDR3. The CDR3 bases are TGTGCCAGCAGCTTAGCCGAATACAATGAGCGGTTCTTC. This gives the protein CASSLAEYNERFF.

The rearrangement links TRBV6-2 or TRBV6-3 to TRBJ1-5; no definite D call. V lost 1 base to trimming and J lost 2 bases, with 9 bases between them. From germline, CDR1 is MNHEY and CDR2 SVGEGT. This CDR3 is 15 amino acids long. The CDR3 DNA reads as TGTGCCAGCAGTTACTTGGTTAGGGGCAATCAGCCCCAGCATTTT. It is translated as CASSYLVRGNQPQHF.

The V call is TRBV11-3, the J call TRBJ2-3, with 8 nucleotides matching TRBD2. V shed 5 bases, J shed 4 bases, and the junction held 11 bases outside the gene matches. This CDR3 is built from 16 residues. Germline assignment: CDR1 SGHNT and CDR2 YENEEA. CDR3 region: CASSLRTSPGADTQYF. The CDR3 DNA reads TGTGCCAGCAGCCTCCGGACTAGCCCCGGGGCAGATACGCAGTATTTT.

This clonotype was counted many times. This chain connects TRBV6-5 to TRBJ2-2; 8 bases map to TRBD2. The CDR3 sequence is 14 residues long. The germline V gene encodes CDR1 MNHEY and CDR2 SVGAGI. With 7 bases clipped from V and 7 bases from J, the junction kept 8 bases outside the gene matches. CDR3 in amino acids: CASIPGLEVGELFF. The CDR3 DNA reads TGTGCCAGCATTCCGGGACTAGAGGTCGGGGAGCTGTTTTTT.

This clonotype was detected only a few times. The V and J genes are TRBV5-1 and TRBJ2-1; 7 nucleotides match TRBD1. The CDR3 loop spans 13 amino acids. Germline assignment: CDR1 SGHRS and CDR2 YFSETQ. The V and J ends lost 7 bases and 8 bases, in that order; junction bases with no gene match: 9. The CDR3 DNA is TGCGCCAGCGGACCCAGGACAGGAGATGAGCAGTTCTTC. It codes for CASGPRTGDEQFF.

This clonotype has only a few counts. This chain's CDR3 is CASSLAGLAGGNEQFF. As DNA, the CDR3 is TGCGCCAGCAGCTTGGCCGGACTAGCGGGGGGCAATGAGCAGTTCTTC. This rearrangement joins TRBV5-1 to TRBJ2-1; 14 bases match TRBD2. Germline lookup yields CDR1 SGHRS and CDR2 YFSETQ. Unmatched junction bases numbered 2, after V lost 0 bases and J lost 6 bases. The CDR3 runs to 16 residues.

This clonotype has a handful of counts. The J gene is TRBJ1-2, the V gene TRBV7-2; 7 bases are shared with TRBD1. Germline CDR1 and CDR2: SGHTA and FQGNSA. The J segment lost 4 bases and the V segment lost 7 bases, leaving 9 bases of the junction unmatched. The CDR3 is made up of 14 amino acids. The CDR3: CASTRPRDSYGYTF. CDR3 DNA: TGTGCCAGCACTCGCCCGAGGGACAGCTATGGCTACACCTTC.

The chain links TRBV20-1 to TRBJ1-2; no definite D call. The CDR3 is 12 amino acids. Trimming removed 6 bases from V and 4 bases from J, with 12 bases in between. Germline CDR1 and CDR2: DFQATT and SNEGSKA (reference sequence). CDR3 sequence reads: CSAIPTSYGYTF. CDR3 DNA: TGCAGTGCAATCCCGACCTCCTATGGCTACACCTTC.

CDR3 nucleotides: TGTGCCAGCAGCCTCAGGGGGGTGGAAGACACTGAAGCTTTCTTT. It translates to CASSLRGVEDTEAFF. The chain uses TRBV6-6 and TRBJ1-1, with 7 nucleotides matching TRBD1. This CDR3 is 15 amino acids long. V dropped 6 bases and J dropped 3; count of bases not matched to a gene: 10. CDR1 and CDR2 (germline): MNHNY, SVGAGI (reference sequence).

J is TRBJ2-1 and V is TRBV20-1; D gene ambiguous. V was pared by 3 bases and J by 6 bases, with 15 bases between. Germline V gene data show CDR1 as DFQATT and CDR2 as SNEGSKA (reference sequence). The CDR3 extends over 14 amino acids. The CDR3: CSARAPTAFNEQFF. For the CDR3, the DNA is TGCAGTGCTAGGGCGCCTACCGCCTTCAATGAGCAGTTCTTC.

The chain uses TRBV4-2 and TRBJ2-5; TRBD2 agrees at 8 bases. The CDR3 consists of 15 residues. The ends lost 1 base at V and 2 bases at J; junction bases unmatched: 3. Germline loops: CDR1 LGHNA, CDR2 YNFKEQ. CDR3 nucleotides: TGTGCCAGCAGCCAAGCGGGGGGGTGGCAAGAGACCCAGTACTTC. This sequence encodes CASSQAGGWQETQYF.

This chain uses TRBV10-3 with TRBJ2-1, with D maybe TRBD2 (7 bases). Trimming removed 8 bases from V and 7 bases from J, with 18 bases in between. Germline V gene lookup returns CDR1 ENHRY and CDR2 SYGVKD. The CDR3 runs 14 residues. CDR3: CAIRVSGGGNEQFF. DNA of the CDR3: TGTGCCATCCGGGTTTCGGGGGGCGGGAATGAGCAGTTCTTC.

The CDR3 DNA follows: TGCAGCGTTCAGGGACAGGGCCTCACAGATACGCAGTATTTT. Its protein product is CSVQGQGLTDTQYF. The V and J genes are TRBV29-1 and TRBJ2-3; 9 bases fit TRBD1. CDR3 length equals 14 residues. Germline V gene lookup returns CDR1 SQVTM and CDR2 ANQGSEA. The trim removed 5 bases at V and 2 bases at J, leaving 5 bases unmatched.

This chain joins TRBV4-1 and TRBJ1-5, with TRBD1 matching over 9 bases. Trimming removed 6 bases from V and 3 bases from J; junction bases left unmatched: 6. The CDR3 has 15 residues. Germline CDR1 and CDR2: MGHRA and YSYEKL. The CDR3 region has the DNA TGCGCCAGCAGACCCACAGGGGGCATCAATCAGCCCCAGCATTTT. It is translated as CASRPTGGINQPQHF.

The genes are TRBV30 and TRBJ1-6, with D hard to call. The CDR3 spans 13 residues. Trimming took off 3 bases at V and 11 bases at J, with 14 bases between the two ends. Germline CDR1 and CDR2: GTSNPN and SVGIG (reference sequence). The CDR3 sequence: CAWRETGSPPLHF. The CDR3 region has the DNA TGTGCCTGGAGAGAGACGGGTTCCCCACCCCTCCACTTT.

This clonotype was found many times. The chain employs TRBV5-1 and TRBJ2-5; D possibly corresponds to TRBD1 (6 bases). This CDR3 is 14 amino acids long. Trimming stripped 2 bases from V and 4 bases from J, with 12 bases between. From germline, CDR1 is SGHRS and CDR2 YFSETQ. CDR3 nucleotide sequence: TGCGCCAGCAGCTTATGGGGGCCCGGAGAGACCCAGTACTTC. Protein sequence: CASSLWGPGETQYF.

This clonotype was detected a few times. The CDR3 spells CASSLQGGLSYEQYV. CDR3 coding DNA: TGTGCCAGCAGCTTACAGGGAGGTCTATCCTACGAGCAGTACGTC. J is TRBJ2-7 and V is TRBV7-2; possibly TRBD2 for D (6 bases). Germline V CDR1 and CDR2: SGHTA, FQGNSA. V dropped 2 bases and J dropped 1 base, with 12 bases sitting between them. This CDR3 has 15 amino acids.

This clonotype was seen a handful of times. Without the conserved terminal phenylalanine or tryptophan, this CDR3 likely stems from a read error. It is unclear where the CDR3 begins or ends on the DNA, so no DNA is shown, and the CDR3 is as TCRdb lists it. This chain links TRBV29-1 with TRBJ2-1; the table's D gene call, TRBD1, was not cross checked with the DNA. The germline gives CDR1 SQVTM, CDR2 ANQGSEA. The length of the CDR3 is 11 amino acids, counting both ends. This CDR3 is CSVVPRGDFLA.

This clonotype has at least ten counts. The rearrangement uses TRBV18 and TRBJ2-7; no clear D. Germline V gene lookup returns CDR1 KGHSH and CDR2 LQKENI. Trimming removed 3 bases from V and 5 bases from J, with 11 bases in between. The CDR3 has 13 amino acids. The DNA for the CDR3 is TGTGCCAGCTCACCTCTGGGTGGCAACGAGCAGTACTTC. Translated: CASSPLGGNEQYF.